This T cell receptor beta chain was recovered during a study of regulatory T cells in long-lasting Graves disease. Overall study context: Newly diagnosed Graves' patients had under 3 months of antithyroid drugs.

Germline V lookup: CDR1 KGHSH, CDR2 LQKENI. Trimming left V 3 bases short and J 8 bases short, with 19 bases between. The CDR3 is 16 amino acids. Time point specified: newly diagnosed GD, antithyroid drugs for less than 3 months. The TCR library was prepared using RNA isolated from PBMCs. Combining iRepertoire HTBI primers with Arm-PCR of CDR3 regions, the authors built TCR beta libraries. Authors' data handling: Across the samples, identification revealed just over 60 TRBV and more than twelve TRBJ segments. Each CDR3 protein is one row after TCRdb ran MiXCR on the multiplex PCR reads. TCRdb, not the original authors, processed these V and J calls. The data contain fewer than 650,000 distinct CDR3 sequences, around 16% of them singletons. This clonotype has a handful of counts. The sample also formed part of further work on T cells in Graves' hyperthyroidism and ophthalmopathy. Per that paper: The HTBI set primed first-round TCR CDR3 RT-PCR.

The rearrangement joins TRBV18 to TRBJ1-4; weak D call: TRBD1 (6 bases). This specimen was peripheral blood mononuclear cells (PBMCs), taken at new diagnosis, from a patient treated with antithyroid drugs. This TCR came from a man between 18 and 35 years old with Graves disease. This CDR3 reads CASSPPKGGVEEKLFF. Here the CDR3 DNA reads TGTGCCAGCTCACCTCCCAAGGGGGGCGTCGAAGAAAAACTGTTTTTT.